This TCR beta chain was obtained from a study of T-cell reconstitution after alpha-beta-depleted transplantation in children. Study-level results: Expanded graft clones numbering several hundred reportedly gave rise to alpha-beta T cells about two months after transplant. By one year post-transplant, T-cell counts and diversity largely arose from T cells that were newly produced. Some patients' high day-60 TCRbeta diversity was attributed to recipient cells surviving conditioning.

During its preparation, the TCRbeta library received unique molecular identifiers. A single record per CDR3 protein comes from TCRdb applying MiXCR to the PCR reads. The table lists around 700,000 distinct CDR3 sequences, around 12% of them singletons. With respect to this clonotype: What it binds is unknown.

The sample was PBMCs, taken before TCRalphabeta/CD19-depleted stem cell transplant. This clonotype originated in a girl under 10 years old with congenital amegakaryocytic thrombocytopenia, due to receive a stem cell transplant.

The chain's CDR3 is CASSFRRGEYVAYEQYF. In nucleotides, the CDR3 is TGTGCCAGCAGCTTCCGGCGGGGGGAATACGTGGCCTACGAGCAGTACTTC. The chain employs TRBV9 and TRBJ2-7, with 8 bases lining up with TRBD2. This CDR3 has 17 residues. Germline trimming cut 4 bases from V and 2 bases from J; bases unmatched to any gene: 14. Germline V gene sequence: CDR1 SGDLS, CDR2 YYNGEE.